The T cell receptor (beta chain) under discussion was sequenced for a study of metastatic and nonmetastatic thyroid tumors (dated by TCRdb to between 2020 and 2021). Regarding the research as a whole: Repertoires were compared across peripheral blood and tumor or nodule tissue samples from malignant and benign thyroid patients.

The germline V gene encodes CDR1 MGHRA and CDR2 YSYEKL. The CDR3 numbers 16 residues from cysteine through phenylalanine. Only the CDR3 portion is preserved as DNA: 48 bases, with reading frame beginning at the first base. No treatment had been received by any patient before thyroid surgery. The study retrospectively analysed patient clinical samples collected from 2012 to 2018 using T-cell receptor beta sequencing. General findings and caveats noted by the study authors: In both blood and tumor samples, TCR beta diversity was reported to be significantly higher in malignant tumors than in benign nodules.

The library relied on PCR. Instrument used: Illumina HiSeq 4000. High-throughput sequencing was used to profile the TCR beta-chain CDR3 region of each patient. In the paper's pipeline: The researchers built a classifier to tell apart papillary thyroid cancer patients with distant metastasis, based on CDR3 differences among clinicopathological groups. The Shannon index was used to assess repertoire diversity, and the Morisita-Horn index was used to assess tumor-blood repertoire similarity. Using fastp trimming at Q25 and MiXCR clonotype assembly, TCRdb reanalyzed the public sequencing data and kept in-frame beta chains. None of the V and J calls come from the authors' own analysis; TCRdb made them. Recorded for this sample are tens of thousands of clones; 25% to 30% of them occurred a single time. The biggest ten clones account for 7.8% of the sample. Turning to this clone: Its antigen specificity is not known. Given a much more abundant clone one base away, this may be a read error.

The sequence is built from TRBV4-1 and TRBJ2-1; confidence is insufficient to name the D gene. The receptor was isolated from a female donor with papillary thyroid cancer or a benign thyroid nodule (not recorded which). Some clones in this sample may be carry-over from other donors' samples. The material sequenced was blood. The CDR3 region has the sequence CTSSQEQLSSYNEQFF. The nucleotide sequence reads TGCACCAGCAGCCAAGAACAGTTAAGCTCCTACAATGAGCAGTTCTTC.